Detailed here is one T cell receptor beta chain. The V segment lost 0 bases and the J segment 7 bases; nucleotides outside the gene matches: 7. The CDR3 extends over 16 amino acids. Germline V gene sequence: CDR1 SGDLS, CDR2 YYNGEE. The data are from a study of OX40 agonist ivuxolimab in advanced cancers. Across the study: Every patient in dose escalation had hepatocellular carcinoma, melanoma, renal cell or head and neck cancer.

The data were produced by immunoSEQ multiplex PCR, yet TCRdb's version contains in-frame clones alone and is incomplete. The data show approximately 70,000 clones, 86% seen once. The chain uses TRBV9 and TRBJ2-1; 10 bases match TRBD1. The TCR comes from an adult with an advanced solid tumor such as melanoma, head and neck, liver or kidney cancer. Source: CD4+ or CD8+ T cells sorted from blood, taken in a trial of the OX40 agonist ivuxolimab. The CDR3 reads CASSVGRTGGKNEQFF. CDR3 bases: TGTGCCAGCAGCGTAGGGCGGACAGGGGGAAAAAATGAGCAGTTCTTC.